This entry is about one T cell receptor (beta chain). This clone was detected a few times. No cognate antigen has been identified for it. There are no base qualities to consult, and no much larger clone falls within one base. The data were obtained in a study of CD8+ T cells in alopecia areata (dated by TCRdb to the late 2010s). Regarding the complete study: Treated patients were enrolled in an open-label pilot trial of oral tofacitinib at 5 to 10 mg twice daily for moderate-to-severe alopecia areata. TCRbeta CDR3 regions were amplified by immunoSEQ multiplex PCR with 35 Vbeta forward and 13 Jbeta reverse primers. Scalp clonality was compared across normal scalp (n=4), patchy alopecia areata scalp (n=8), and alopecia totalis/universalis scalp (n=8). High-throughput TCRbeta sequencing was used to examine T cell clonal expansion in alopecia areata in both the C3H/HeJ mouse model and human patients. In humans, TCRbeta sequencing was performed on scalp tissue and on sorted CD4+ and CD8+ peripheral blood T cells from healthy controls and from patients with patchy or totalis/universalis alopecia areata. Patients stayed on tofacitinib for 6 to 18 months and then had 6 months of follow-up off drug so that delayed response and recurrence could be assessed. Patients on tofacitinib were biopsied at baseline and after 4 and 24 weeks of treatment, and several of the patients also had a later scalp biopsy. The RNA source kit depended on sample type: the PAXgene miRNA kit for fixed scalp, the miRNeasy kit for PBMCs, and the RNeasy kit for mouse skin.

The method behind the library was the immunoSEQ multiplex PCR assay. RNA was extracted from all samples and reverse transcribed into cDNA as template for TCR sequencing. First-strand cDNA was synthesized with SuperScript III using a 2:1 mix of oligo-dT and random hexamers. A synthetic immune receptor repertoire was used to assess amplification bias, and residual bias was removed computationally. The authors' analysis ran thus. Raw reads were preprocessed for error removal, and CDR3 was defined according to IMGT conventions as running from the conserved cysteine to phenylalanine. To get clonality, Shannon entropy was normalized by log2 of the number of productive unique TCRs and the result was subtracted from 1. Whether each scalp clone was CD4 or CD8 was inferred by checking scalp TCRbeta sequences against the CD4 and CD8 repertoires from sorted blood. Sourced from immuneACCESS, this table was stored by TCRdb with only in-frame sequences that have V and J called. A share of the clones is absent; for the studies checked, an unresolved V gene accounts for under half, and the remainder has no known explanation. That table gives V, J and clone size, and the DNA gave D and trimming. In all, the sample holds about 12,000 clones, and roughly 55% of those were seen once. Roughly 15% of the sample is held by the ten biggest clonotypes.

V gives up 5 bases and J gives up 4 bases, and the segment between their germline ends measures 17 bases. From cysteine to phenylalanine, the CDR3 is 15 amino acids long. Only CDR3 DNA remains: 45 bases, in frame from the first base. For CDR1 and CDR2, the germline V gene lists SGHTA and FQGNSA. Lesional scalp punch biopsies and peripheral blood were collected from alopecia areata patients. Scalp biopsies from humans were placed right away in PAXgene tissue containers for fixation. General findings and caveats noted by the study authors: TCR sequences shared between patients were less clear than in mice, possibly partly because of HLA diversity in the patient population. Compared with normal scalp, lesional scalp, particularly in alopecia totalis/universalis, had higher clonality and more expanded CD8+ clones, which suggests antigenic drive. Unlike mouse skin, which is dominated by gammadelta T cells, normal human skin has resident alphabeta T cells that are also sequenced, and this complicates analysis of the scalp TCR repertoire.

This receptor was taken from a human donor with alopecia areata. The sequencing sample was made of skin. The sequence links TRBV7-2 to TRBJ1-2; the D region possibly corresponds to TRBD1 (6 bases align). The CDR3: CASSIVARTAYGYTF. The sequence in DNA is TGTGCCAGCAGCATAGTCGCGCGGACAGCCTATGGCTACACCTTC.